This passage covers 25 T cell receptor beta chains from one sample sequenced in a study of T cell clones after liver transplantation. Sequencing was performed with immunoSEQ multiplex PCR; in TCRdb, only in-frame clones are kept and a portion is missing. The data contain around 20,000 clones, 75% to 90% of them singletons. This specimen consisted of CD8+ T cells from blood, obtained before liver transplant. The receptors stem from a human donor who received a liver transplant.

The rearrangement links TRBV28 to TRBJ1-2; D is perhaps TRBD1 (5 bases). The ends were cut back, 6 bases at V and 3 bases at J, with 11 bases in the middle. CDR3 length: 13 amino acids. The germline V gene encodes CDR1 MDHEN and CDR2 SYDVKM. The DNA for the CDR3 is TGTGCCAGCAGCCGCGACAGCTACTATGGCTACACCTTC. Amino acid sequence: CASSRDSYYGYTF.

The chain carries TRBV4-1 and TRBJ2-5; D possibly uses TRBD1 or TRBD2 (5 bases each). Germline loops: CDR1 MGHRA, CDR2 YSYEKL. V lost 4 bases to trimming and J lost 5 bases, with 11 bases between them. This CDR3 is built from 13 residues. The CDR3 protein is CASSLGVQETQYF. CDR3 coding DNA: TGCGCCAGCAGCCTGGGGGTCCAGGAGACCCAGTACTTC.

This chain connects TRBV5-1 to TRBJ2-1; D may be TRBD2 (5 bases). The length of the CDR3 is 16 residues. V lost 2 bases to trimming and J lost 0 bases, with 12 bases between them. Germline CDR1 SGHRS, CDR2 YFSETQ. CDR3 coding DNA: TGCGCCAGCAGCTTCCTAGCCGAGAGCTCCTACAATGAGCAGTTCTTC. This encodes CASSFLAESSYNEQFF.

The chain carries TRBV7-9 and TRBJ2-1; 13 bases align to TRBD2. The CDR3 totals 15 residues. V dropped 4 bases and J dropped 5; count of bases not matched to a gene: 2. The germline V gene has CDR1 SEHNR and CDR2 FQNEAQ (reference sequence). The CDR3 coding sequence is TGTGCCAGCAGCTCCGGACTAGCGGGAGACAATGAGCAGTTCTTC. Translating gives CASSSGLAGDNEQFF.

The chain employs TRBV6-6 and TRBJ1-5; D unclear. Trimming stripped 0 bases from V and 5 bases from J, with 5 bases between. The CDR3 sequence is 13 residues long. Germline CDR1 reads MNHNY; CDR2 reads SVGAGI (reference sequence). As DNA, the CDR3 is TGTGCCAGCAGTTACTCGCCCTATCAGCCCCAGCATTTT. Protein sequence: CASSYSPYQPQHF.

This clone was seen a single time. J is TRBJ2-1 and V is TRBV27; D gene ambiguous. CDR1 is MNHEY and CDR2 is SMNVEV in the germline V gene (reference sequence). CDR3 length equals 15 residues. V lost 2 bases and J lost 3, with 11 bases in between. CDR3 DNA sequence: TGTGCCAGCAGTTTAAACCCGGACGTCTACAATGAGCAGTTCTTC. It translates to CASSLNPDVYNEQFF.

The chain is built from TRBV6-4 and TRBJ2-3; D is perhaps TRBD1 (6 bases). V was pared by 3 bases and J by 0 bases, with 10 bases between. The CDR3 has 15 amino acids. The germline gives CDR1 MRHNA, CDR2 SNTAGT. CDR3 coding DNA: TGTGCCAGCAGTGAGGGGGCGCCGAGCACAGATACGCAGTATTTT. Translated, it gives CASSEGAPSTDTQYF.

This chain uses TRBV27 with TRBJ2-3, with TRBD1 as a possible D gene (5 bases). The CDR3 spans 15 residues. In germline, CDR1 is MNHEY, CDR2 SMNVEV (reference sequence). Trimming left V 2 bases short and J 5 bases short, with 14 bases between. The CDR3 DNA follows: TGTGCCAGCAGTTTAAGGCAGGGTAGGAGAGATACGCAGTATTTT. This codes for CASSLRQGRRDTQYF.

This rearrangement joins TRBV5-4 to TRBJ2-7, with 7 bases lining up with TRBD2. Unmatched junction bases numbered 7, after V lost 5 bases and J lost 2 bases. Per germline, CDR1 SGHNT and CDR2 YYREEE (reference sequence). This CDR3 has 14 amino acids. CDR3 residues: CASSVRESPYEQYF. CDR3 DNA: TGTGCCAGCAGTGTGCGGGAGAGCCCCTACGAGCAGTACTTC.

This chain connects TRBV5-4 to TRBJ1-2; D is unclear. CDR3 size: 12 residues. The ends were cut back, 0 bases at V and 5 bases at J, with 5 bases in the middle. From germline, CDR1 is SGHNT and CDR2 YYREEE (reference sequence). Written as DNA, the CDR3 is TGTGCCAGCAGCTTGGGAGGGTATGGCTACACCTTC. Its protein product is CASSLGGYGYTF.

The chain couples TRBV4-1 to TRBJ1-1; D ambiguous. The V gene's germline CDR1 is MGHRA and CDR2 YSYEKL. With 4 bases removed from V and 4 bases from J, the gap between germline ends came to 13 bases. This CDR3 comprises 14 residues. The CDR3 protein is CASSRRSGLTEAFF. Written as DNA, the CDR3 is TGCGCCAGCAGCCGTCGCAGTGGACTCACTGAAGCTTTCTTT.

The chain is built from TRBV9 and TRBJ2-1; D may be TRBD2 (5 bases). V lost 3 bases to trimming and J lost 1 base, with 17 bases between them. The CDR3 runs 17 residues. Germline loops: CDR1 SGDLS, CDR2 YYNGEE. CDR3 amino acids: CASSAHGEGSSYNEQFF. As DNA, the CDR3 is TGTGCCAGCAGCGCGCACGGCGAGGGATCATCCTACAATGAGCAGTTCTTC.

The V call is TRBV6-6, the J call TRBJ1-1, with D maybe TRBD1 (5 bases). Per germline, CDR1 MNHNY and CDR2 SVGAGI (reference sequence). Trimming removed 2 bases at V and 3 bases at J, with 13 bases between. This CDR3 has 15 amino acids. CDR3 nucleotides: TGTGCCAGCAGTTACCTCGCGCGGGGGTACACTGAAGCTTTCTTT. It translates to CASSYLARGYTEAFF.

V and J are TRBV27 and TRBJ2-5, with 9 positions matching TRBD1. Germline V CDR1 and CDR2: MNHEY, SMNVEV (reference sequence). Germline trimming cut 3 bases from V and 3 bases from J; bases unmatched to any gene: 5. The CDR3 runs to 15 residues. Here the CDR3 DNA reads TGTGCCAGCAGTTTGGGGACAGGGTTAAAAGAGACCCAGTACTTC. Residues: CASSLGTGLKETQYF.

CDR3 nucleotide sequence: TGCGCCAGCACGCTCAGACTAGCGGGAGTAGCCTACAATGAGCAGTTCTTC. It specifies CASTLRLAGVAYNEQFF. This rearrangement joins TRBV4-1 to TRBJ2-1, with TRBD2 identical over 12 bases. CDR3 size: 17 residues. Germline CDR1 is MGHRA and CDR2 is YSYEKL. V was clipped by 7 bases and J by 2 bases; unmatched bases: 9.

The V call is TRBV27, the J call TRBJ2-5, with a weak D call TRBD1 (7 bases). The germline V gene encodes CDR1 MNHEY and CDR2 SMNVEV (reference sequence). V lost 5 bases, J lost 5 bases, and 21 bases lay in between. This CDR3 has 16 residues. The CDR3 spells CASSTDREGGGETQYF. The DNA of the CDR3 is TGTGCCAGCAGTACCGACAGGGAAGGAGGGGGGGAGACCCAGTACTTC.

The V and J genes are TRBV19 and TRBJ1-5, with a tentative D call TRBD1 (6 bases). The ends were cut back, 4 bases at V and 1 base at J, with 11 bases in the middle. The germline V gene encodes CDR1 LNHDA and CDR2 SQIVND (reference sequence). The CDR3 spans 15 residues. CDR3 sequence (DNA): TGTGCCAGTAGTACCTGGGGGGCCAGCAATCAGCCCCAGCATTTT. It specifies CASSTWGASNQPQHF.

The chain recombines TRBV27 with TRBJ2-1; no firm D call. CDR1 and CDR2 from the germline V gene are MNHEY and SMNVEV (reference sequence). Trimming shortened V by 7 bases and J by 4 bases, and 17 bases separated the two germline ends. The CDR3 runs 15 residues. CDR3 protein: CASKVGGLGYNEQFF. CDR3 bases: TGTGCCAGCAAAGTTGGTGGGCTTGGGTACAATGAGCAGTTCTTC.

This clone appeared once. V usage is TRBV19 and J usage is TRBJ2-2; D is unclear. V was clipped by 3 bases and J by 4 bases, with 21 bases between them. Germline lookup yields CDR1 LNHDA and CDR2 SQIVND (reference sequence). The CDR3 is made up of 18 amino acids. Here the CDR3 reads CASSMEPPWESGTGELFF. In nucleotides, the CDR3 is TGTGCCAGTAGTATGGAACCTCCGTGGGAATCGGGCACCGGGGAGCTGTTTTTT. The whole variable domain, filled in from reference TRBV19 and TRBJ2-2, reads DGGITQSPKYLFRKEGQNVTLSCEQNLNHDAMYWYRQDPGQGLRLIYYSQIVNDFQKGDIAEGYSVSREKKESFPLTVTSAQKNPTAFYLCASSMEPPWESGTGELFFGEGSRLTVL.

The chain couples TRBV9 to TRBJ2-2; D gene ambiguous. Per the germline V gene, CDR1 is SGDLS and CDR2 is YYNGEE. The V end was cut by 4 bases, the J end by 3 bases, with 10 bases between. CDR3 length: 14 residues. CDR3 nucleotide sequence: TGTGCCAGCAGCCCCGACCTGGACACCGGGGAGCTGTTTTTT. Protein product: CASSPDLDTGELFF.

This clone was counted once. The J gene is TRBJ2-7, the V gene TRBV7-9; no reliable D call. CDR1 SEHNR and CDR2 FQNEAQ come from the germline V gene (reference sequence). The CDR3 is 12 amino acids. V lost 1 base, J lost 7 bases, and 8 bases lay in between. As DNA, the CDR3 is TGTGCCAGCAGCTTAGACGCTTCGGAGCAGTACTTC. Translation gives CASSLDASEQYF.

To note about this clone: An end of the junction differs from the germline gene, which may be a read error. The chain couples TRBV7-9 to TRBJ1-4; the D gene is possibly TRBD1 (5 bases). The CDR3 has 16 amino acids. The germline gives CDR1 SEHNR, CDR2 FQNEAQ (reference sequence). This CDR3 reads CASSLRIRATNEKLFF. The CDR3 DNA follows: TGCGCCAGCAGCCTCCGAATCAGGGCCACTAATGAAAAACTGTTTTTT.

This chain connects TRBV7-9 to TRBJ2-7; TRBD2 might be the D (5 bases). Trimming took off 1 base at V and 6 bases at J, with 16 bases between the two ends. Germline V gives CDR1 SEHNR, CDR2 FQNEAQ (reference sequence). The CDR3 has 15 amino acids. For the CDR3, the DNA is TGTGCCAGCAGCTTAGAAGTGGGAGTTCTCCGCGAGCAGTACTTC. Protein sequence: CASSLEVGVLREQYF.

The V gene is TRBV5-1, the J gene TRBJ2-7; TRBD2 agrees at 9 bases. V lost 0 bases, J lost 6 bases, and 10 bases stayed unmatched. Germline V gives CDR1 SGHRS, CDR2 YFSETQ. This CDR3 region has 16 residues. CDR3 protein: CASSLEASGAVGEQYF. As DNA, the CDR3 is TGCGCCAGCAGCTTGGAGGCTAGCGGGGCAGTTGGCGAGCAGTACTTC.

The rearrangement links TRBV19 to TRBJ1-1; D gene unclear. V dropped 3 bases and J dropped 6 bases, with 8 bases sitting between them. The CDR3 has 12 residues. The germline gives CDR1 LNHDA, CDR2 SQIVND (reference sequence). The DNA of the CDR3 is TGTGCCAGTAGTATTAGCGGGCCTGAAGCTTTCTTT. This translates into CASSISGPEAFF.